This T cell receptor beta chain was sequenced for a study of identical twins. The cDNA had a unique molecular identifier and a template-switch universal primer site. TCRdb re-analysed the 5' RACE reads in MiXCR, keeping a single row per CDR3 protein. The sample lists about 530,000 distinct CDR3 sequences; 13% to 15% were seen once. In its sample, this clonotype was seen a few times. What it binds is unknown. The study, taken as a whole, reports: Where beta out-of-frame sequences were concerned, excess twin sharing was weaker. When twins shared out-of-frame alpha sequences, those sequences had excess low generation probability. Analyses of zero insertions could be partly confounded by invariant MAIT and iNKT cells.

These data also featured in a second study, about yellow fever vaccine responses in identical twins.

This clonotype was sampled from a young woman in good health. The sequencing sample was made of CD4+ T cells sorted from blood.

In nucleotides, the CDR3 is TGTGCCAGCAGCCGAGGGACTACGCCCGGGGAGCTGTTTTTT. This sequence encodes CASSRGTTPGELFF. The V call is TRBV7-3, the J call TRBJ2-2; 7 nucleotides match TRBD2. Germline loops: CDR1 SGHTA, CDR2 FQGTGA. The CDR3 is made up of 14 amino acids. J lost 6 bases, V lost 5 bases, and 6 bases had no gene match.